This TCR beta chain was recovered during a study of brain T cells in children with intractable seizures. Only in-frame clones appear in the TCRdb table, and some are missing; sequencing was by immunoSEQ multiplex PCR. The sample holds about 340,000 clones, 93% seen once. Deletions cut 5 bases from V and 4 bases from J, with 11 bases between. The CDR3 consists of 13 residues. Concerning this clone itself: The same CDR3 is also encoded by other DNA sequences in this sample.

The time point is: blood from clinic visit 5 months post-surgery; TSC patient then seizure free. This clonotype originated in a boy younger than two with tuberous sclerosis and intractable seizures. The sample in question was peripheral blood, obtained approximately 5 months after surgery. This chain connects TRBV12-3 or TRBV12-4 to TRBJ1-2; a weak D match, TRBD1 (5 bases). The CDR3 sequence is CASSPGGSYGYTF. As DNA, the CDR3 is TGTGCCAGCAGTCCTGGGGGGTCCTATGGCTACACCTTC.